A selection of T cell receptor beta chains follows, all from one sample in a study of CD8 T cells in Susac syndrome. MiXCR, applied by TCRdb to the immunoSEQ multiplex PCR reads, yields one record per CDR3 protein. The sample lists approximately 230,000 distinct CDR3 sequences; 93% were seen once. Material: CD4+ T cells from PBMCs. Receptors originate from a human donor with multiple sclerosis. Each CDR3 is given with its conserved first and last residue. D genes are given only for firm matches. Size is stated for part of the rows, as once, few or many counts, or as a class when the clone is expanded.

CDR3 length,D gene,V gene,clone size,J gene,CDR3 protein,CDR3 DNA
10,NA,TRBV7-3,NA,TRBJ2-5,CASPMETQYF,TGTGCCAGCCCCATGGAGACCCAGTACTTC
15,NA,TRBV27,NA,TRBJ1-3,CASSLFGTSGNTIYF,TGTGCCAGCAGTTTATTTGGTACCTCAGGAAACACCATATATTTT
12,NA,TRBV29-1,NA,TRBJ1-2,CSVEDAGYGYTF,TGCAGCGTTGAAGATGCCGGTTATGGCTACACCTTC
17,NA,TRBV27,NA,TRBJ1-6,CASRSAVKSSYNSPLHF,TGTGCCAGCAGGTCTGCTGTCAAGAGCTCCTATAATTCACCCCTCCACTTT
12,TRBD1,TRBV29-1,NA,TRBJ2-5,CSVNRGRETQYF,TGCAGCGTCAACAGGGGTAGAGAGACCCAGTACTTC
17,NA,TRBV5-1,NA,TRBJ2-6,CASSTGTGSSGANVLTF,TGCGCCAGCAGCACCGGGACGGGGAGCTCTGGGGCCAACGTCCTGACTTTC
16,TRBD2,TRBV7-8,NA,TRBJ2-3,CASSLRLRGAGDTQYF,TGTGCCAGCAGCTTAAGACTGCGGGGGGCAGGAGATACGCAGTATTTT
15,TRBD1,TRBV18,NA,TRBJ2-3,CASSRNGQGSDTQYF,TGTGCCAGCTCACGAAACGGACAGGGCTCAGATACGCAGTATTTT
15,NA,TRBV9,NA,TRBJ2-2,CASSGGPSDTGELFF,TGTGCCAGCAGCGGCGGACCATCCGACACCGGGGAGCTGTTTTTT
14,TRBD2,TRBV30,NA,TRBJ2-1,CAWHPSGSYNEQFF,TGTGCCTGGCACCCTAGCGGGTCCTACAATGAGCAGTTCTTC
14,NA,TRBV15,NA,TRBJ1-2,CATSRDGQIYGYTF,TGTGCCACCAGCAGAGACGGACAGATCTATGGCTACACCTTC
13,NA,TRBV4-1,NA,TRBJ1-4,CASSQLWGEKLFF,TGCGCCAGCAGCCAACTCTGGGGAGAAAAACTGTTTTTT
15,NA,TRBV12-3/TRBV12-4,NA,TRBJ1-6,CASRLAGADDSPLHF,TGTGCCAGCAGGTTGGCGGGGGCCGACGATTCACCCCTCCACTTT
17,TRBD1,TRBV7-7,NA,TRBJ2-6,CASSLAQGASGANVLTF,TGTGCCAGCAGCTTAGCGCAGGGGGCGAGTGGGGCCAACGTCCTGACTTTC
14,TRBD1,TRBV19,NA,TRBJ1-3,CASSGDRARNTIYF,TGTGCCAGTAGCGGCGACAGGGCCCGAAACACCATATATTTT
16,NA,TRBV12-3/TRBV12-4,NA,TRBJ1-3,CASSSLSGSKSNTIYF,TGTGCCAGCAGTTCTCTTTCGGGGTCGAAGAGTAACACCATATATTTT
18,TRBD2,TRBV7-9,once,TRBJ2-5,CASSLARLAGRQQETQYF,TGTGCCAGCAGCTTAGCCCGACTAGCGGGGCGCCAACAAGAGACCCAGTACTTC
12,NA,TRBV21-1,NA,TRBJ1-5,CASPVRNQPQHF,TGTGCCAGCCCAGTCAGGAATCAGCCCCAGCATTTT
13,NA,TRBV29-1,NA,TRBJ1-2,CSVFPGRENGYTF,TGCAGCGTTTTTCCAGGGAGGGAGAATGGCTACACCTTC
16,NA,TRBV6-6,NA,TRBJ2-2,CASSKLAITNTGELFF,TGTGCCAGCAGTAAACTAGCTATTACGAACACCGGGGAGCTGTTTTTT
17,TRBD1,TRBV7-8,NA,TRBJ1-4,CASSLGPQGAFPEKLFF,TGTGCCAGCAGCTTAGGACCTCAGGGGGCCTTTCCTGAAAAACTGTTTTTT
14,NA,TRBV2,once,TRBJ2-4,CASSEGTSKNIQYF,TGTGCCAGCAGTGAAGGGACATCCAAAAACATTCAGTACTTC
17,NA,TRBV6-5,once,TRBJ1-1,CASSYRPGQRLNTEAFF,TGTGCCAGCAGTTACCGTCCCGGACAGAGACTAAACACTGAAGCTTTCTTT
17,NA,TRBV14,once,TRBJ2-7,CASSQDRPGSGSYEQYF,TGTGCCAGCAGCCAAGATAGGCCAGGGTCGGGCTCCTACGAGCAGTACTTC
15,NA,TRBV6-6,NA,TRBJ1-2,CASSYSDRTHYGYTF,TGTGCCAGCAGTTACTCAGACAGGACCCACTATGGCTACACCTTC